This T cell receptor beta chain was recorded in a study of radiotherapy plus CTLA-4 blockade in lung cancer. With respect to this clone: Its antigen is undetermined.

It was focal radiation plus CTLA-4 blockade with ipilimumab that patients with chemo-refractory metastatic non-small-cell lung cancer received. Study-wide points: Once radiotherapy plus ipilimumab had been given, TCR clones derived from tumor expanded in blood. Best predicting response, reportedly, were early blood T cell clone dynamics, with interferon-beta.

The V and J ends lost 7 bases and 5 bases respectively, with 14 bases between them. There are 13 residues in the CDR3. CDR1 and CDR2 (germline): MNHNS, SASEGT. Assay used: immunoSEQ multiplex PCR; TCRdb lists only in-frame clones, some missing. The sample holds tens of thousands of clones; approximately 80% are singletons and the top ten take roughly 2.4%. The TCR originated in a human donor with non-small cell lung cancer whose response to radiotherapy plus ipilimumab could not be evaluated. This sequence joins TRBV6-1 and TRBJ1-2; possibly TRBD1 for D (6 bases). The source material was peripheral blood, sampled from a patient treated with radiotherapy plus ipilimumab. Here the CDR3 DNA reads TGTGCCAGCACCTCTATAGGACAGTATGGCTACACCTTC. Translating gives CASTSIGQYGYTF.